The 3 T cell receptor beta chains reported below all come from one sample, sequenced in a study of blood T cell repertoires in COVID-19. TCRdb's table, derived via immunoSEQ multiplex PCR, lists solely in-frame clones and lacks some. The sample includes 110,000 or so clones, roughly 90% of them seen just once. Sequenced: peripheral blood. These receptors were taken from a human donor with acute or convalescent COVID-19. The donor label of this sample is uncertain.

This chain uses TRBV18 with TRBJ2-2, with D uncertain. Germline CDR1 and CDR2: KGHSH and LQKENI. CDR3 length: 15 residues. Trimming pared 2 bases from V and 0 bases from J, leaving 7 bases between. The CDR3 DNA sequence: TGTGCCAGCTCACCAGACAACCCGAACACCGGGGAGCTGTTTTTT. Translating it yields CASSPDNPNTGELFF.

The V call is TRBV3-1 (or the pseudogene TRBV3-2), the J call TRBJ2-7; 7 bases agree with TRBD2. V lost 1 base, J lost 4 bases, and 7 bases stayed unmatched. The CDR3 length is 15 residues. CDR1 is LGHDT and CDR2 is YNNKEL in the germline V gene (reference sequence). The CDR3 DNA follows: TGTGCCAGCAGCCAAGGGACTAGATGGTCGTACGAGCAGTACTTC. It specifies CASSQGTRWSYEQYF.

The V gene is TRBV29-1, the J gene TRBJ2-3; no clear D. The CDR3 extends over 13 amino acids. Trimming cost V 3 bases and J 2 bases, with 9 bases left between them. CDR1 SQVTM and CDR2 ANQGSEA come from the germline V gene. The CDR3 nucleotides are TGCAGCGTTGACTCTCTAAACACAGATACGCAGTATTTT. Translated, it gives CSVDSLNTDTQYF.